This T cell receptor beta chain was obtained from a study of CD8 T cells in Susac syndrome. TCR beta sequencing covered blood CD8+ and CD4+ T cells. TEMRA cells were enriched by FACS, while CD8+ and CD4+ T cells were obtained through a negative isolation that was performed magnetically. J gave up 8 bases and V 6 bases, and 13 bases lay outside the gene matches. Per the germline V gene, CDR1 is SNHLY and CDR2 is FYNNEI. The CDR3 has 15 residues. The authors reverse transcribed 0.5 to 1 ug RNA with random hexamers. The method of amplification for TCR beta CDR3 was immunoSEQ multiplex PCR, covering 54 Vbeta and 13 Jbeta. A single record per CDR3 protein comes from TCRdb applying MiXCR to the immunoSEQ multiplex PCR reads. This sample has under 350,000 distinct CDR3 sequences, with about 90% found just once.

The source is a human donor with multiple sclerosis. The chain links TRBV2 to TRBJ1-2; 9 bases are shared with TRBD1. Sequenced input: CD4+ T cells from PBMCs. CDR3 protein: CASRSLGQGKEGYTF. The CDR3 DNA reads TGTGCCAGCAGGTCATTGGGACAGGGAAAGGAAGGCTACACCTTC.